A single sample is the source of the 4 T cell receptor beta chains below, sequenced in a study of blood T cell repertoires in COVID-19 (dated by TCRdb to 2018 to 2020). Libraries came from the immunoSEQ multiplex PCR assay. Imported from immuneACCESS, the table was reduced by TCRdb to in-frame sequences with V and J called. These copies leave out some clones; in studies compared against another copy, an unresolved V gene accounts for under half, and the cause of the remainder is not known. The sample table lists 65,000 to 70,000 clones, approximately 79% of them with a count of one. The biggest ten clones account for roughly 15% of the sample. Sequenced sample: peripheral blood. These receptor sequences come from a man older than 75 with active COVID-19.

CDR3 sequence (DNA): TGTGCCAGCAGTGAGGGACAGGGGGTGTTGGGCGGCTACACCTTC. It codes for CASSEGQGVLGGYTF. The chain has TRBV2 and TRBJ1-2; the match to TRBD1 covers 11 bases. The CDR3 is 15 amino acids. Germline trimming cut 3 bases from V and 8 bases from J; bases unmatched to any gene: 8. Looked up from germline, CDR1 is SNHLY and CDR2 is FYNNEI.

This chain connects TRBV18 to TRBJ1-5; TRBD1 aligns across 9 bases. V lost 0 bases, J lost 0 bases, and 3 bases stayed unmatched. The CDR3 runs 17 residues. The germline CDR1 and CDR2 sequences are KGHSH and LQKENI. CDR3 coding DNA: TGTGCCAGCTCACCACCCGGGACAGGGCTTAGCAATCAGCCCCAGCATTTT. Protein product: CASSPPGTGLSNQPQHF.

V is TRBV9 and J is TRBJ1-2, with D perhaps matching TRBD1 (5 bases). The CDR3 runs 15 residues. Germline CDR1 and CDR2: SGDLS and YYNGEE. Deletions cut 0 bases from V and 0 bases from J, with 9 bases between. The CDR3 loop is CASSVGGGTNYGYTF. The CDR3 region has the DNA TGTGCCAGCAGCGTAGGCGGGGGGACTAACTATGGCTACACCTTC.

In this sample, this clone turned up once. The chain combines TRBV18 with TRBJ2-7; 10 positions match TRBD1. Per germline, CDR1 KGHSH and CDR2 LQKENI. The CDR3 has 14 amino acids. With V trimmed by 6 bases and J by 4 bases, 6 bases remained unmatched. The CDR3 DNA reads TGTGCCAGCTCGAAGACAGGGGGCAATTACGAGCAGTACTTC. Translation gives CASSKTGGNYEQYF. Complete variable domain (other parts from reference TRBV18 and TRBJ2-7): NAGVMQNPRHLVRRRGQEARLRCSPMKGHSHVYWYRQLPEEGLKFMVYLQKENIIDESGMPKERFSAEFPKEGPSILRIQQVVRGDSAAYFCASSKTGGNYEQYFGPGTRLTVT.